The rows below give T cell receptor beta chains drawn from one sample of a study of blood T cell repertoires in COVID-19. Profiling relied on immunoSEQ multiplex PCR, and the TCRdb table lists in-frame clones only, not all of them. Of approximately 50,000 clones listed, around nine tenths were seen once; the top ten hold under 9%. Sequences were obtained from peripheral blood. The receptors were gathered from a man aged 50 or older with active COVID-19. Each CDR3 is given with its conserved first and last residue. The order of the fields is J gene, CDR3 length, V gene, D gene, clone size, CDR3 DNA, CDR3 protein. The D gene is left open where the match is weak. Part of the rows lack a size; the others show once, few, many or a class for expanded clones.

TRBJ2-7,16,TRBV6-5,TRBD1,once,TGTGCCAGCAGTTCCGTCCCGGGACAGGCGTCCTACGAGCAGTACTTC,CASSSVPGQASYEQYF
TRBJ1-1,15,TRBV18,-,-,TGTGCCAGCTCGGGGCTCGGGAGAACGAACACTGAAGCTTTCTTT,CASSGLGRTNTEAFF
TRBJ2-1,17,TRBV14,-,-,TGTGCCAGCAGCCGACCGGGACGGCCGCTGGGGGGACCCGAGCAGTTCTTC,CASSRPGRPLGGPEQFF
TRBJ2-6,17,TRBV9,-,-,TGTGCCAGCAGCGTAGTTCCCCAGTTCTCTGGGGCCAACGTCCTGACTTTC,CASSVVPQFSGANVLTF
TRBJ1-2,13,TRBV10-3,TRBD1,-,TGTGCCATCACCCCCGGACAGGCCCTTGGCTACACCTTC,CAITPGQALGYTF
TRBJ2-1,13,TRBV19,-,-,TGTGCCAGTAGTATCGGGAGCTACAATGAGCAGTTCTTC,CASSIGSYNEQFF
TRBJ1-3,16,TRBV5-1,-,-,TGCGCCAGCAGCGAAGGACAGACCTTCTCTGGAAACACCATATATTTT,CASSEGQTFSGNTIYF
TRBJ2-7,12,TRBV6-6,-,-,TGTGCCAGCAGTCCACCACTTTCGGGGCAGTACTTC,CASSPPLSGQYF
TRBJ1-4,19,TRBV7-2,TRBD1,-,TGTGCCAGCAGCTCCGCGGGACAGGGTGGCGTAATCTTCGGTGAAAAACTGTTTTTT,CASSSAGQGGVIFGEKLFF
TRBJ2-1,11,TRBV20-1,-,-,TGCAGTGCGCCCAGCTACAATGAGCAGTTCTTC,CSAPSYNEQFF
TRBJ2-7,15,TRBV10-3,TRBD1,few,TGTGCCATCAGCCAGGGACAGGGAGATGTGTACGAGCAGTACTTC,CAISQGQGDVYEQYF
TRBJ2-6,15,TRBV19,-,few,TGTGCCAGCACCGGCGGGCCCTCTGGGGCCAACGTCCTGACTTTC,CASTGGPSGANVLTF
TRBJ1-2,14,TRBV28,-,-,TGTGCCAGCAGTCCTCAGGCGGGGATCGGCGGCTACACCTTC,CASSPQAGIGGYTF
TRBJ2-3,14,TRBV9,-,-,TGTGCCAGCAGCGAGACACAGAACACAGATACGCAGTATTTT,CASSETQNTDTQYF
TRBJ1-6,13,TRBV7-2,-,-,TGTGCCAGCGGCAACTCCTATAATTCACCCCTCCACTTT,CASGNSYNSPLHF
TRBJ2-2,13,TRBV5-1,-,-,TGCGCCAGCAGCGTCTCGAACACCGGGGAGCTGTTTTTT,CASSVSNTGELFF
TRBJ2-7,13,TRBV5-1,TRBD1,-,TGCGCCAGCAGCTTCTTTGGACAGGACGAGCAGTACTTC,CASSFFGQDEQYF
TRBJ2-1,16,TRBV18,-,-,TGTGCCAGCTCACCTTTGCAGGGATCACGTCAGAATGAGCAGTTCTTC,CASSPLQGSRQNEQFF
TRBJ2-2,15,TRBV4-3,TRBD1,-,TGCGCCAGCAGCCAAGCCGGGACAGGGACCGGGGAGCTGTTTTTT,CASSQAGTGTGELFF
TRBJ2-7,15,TRBV7-2,TRBD1,-,TGTGCCAGCAGCTTAGGATTCCAGGGGGCCTACGAGCAGTACTTC,CASSLGFQGAYEQYF
TRBJ1-1,15,TRBV3-1/TRBV3-2,TRBD1,-,TGTGCCAGCAGCCGAGGGACAGTCTACAACACTGAAGCTTTCTTT,CASSRGTVYNTEAFF
TRBJ2-2,19,TRBV6-1,TRBD1,-,TGTGCCAGCAGTGATCAAAAACGGACAGGGGCCCGGAACACCGGGGAGCTGTTTTTT,CASSDQKRTGARNTGELFF
TRBJ1-1,15,TRBV7-8,-,-,TGTGCCAGCAGCTTAGGGACAGCCATGAACACTGAAGCTTTCTTT,CASSLGTAMNTEAFF
TRBJ2-1,13,TRBV7-3,-,-,TGTGCCAGCAGCTTAAACAGGCCCAATGAGCAGTTCTTC,CASSLNRPNEQFF
TRBJ2-5,15,TRBV3-1/TRBV3-2,-,-,TGTGCCAGCAGCTACCGTCGGGGGGCCCAAGAGACCCAGTACTTC,CASSYRRGAQETQYF
TRBJ1-1,13,TRBV7-9,-,-,TGTGCCAGCAGCGTAAACCAGGGGACTGAAGCTTTCTTT,CASSVNQGTEAFF
TRBJ1-1,15,TRBV13,-,-,TGTGCCAGCAGCTACCGGAACAGCCCCTACACTGAAGCTTTCTTT,CASSYRNSPYTEAFF
TRBJ1-3,14,TRBV4-3,-,-,TGCGCCAGCAGCCAGGGGAGGTTTGGAAACACCATATATTTT,CASSQGRFGNTIYF
TRBJ2-7,14,TRBV5-4,-,-,TGTGCCAGCAGCGTGGACAGCGGCCCCTACGAGCAGTACTTC,CASSVDSGPYEQYF
TRBJ2-7,13,TRBV19,-,few,TGTGCCAGTAGTAAAGTCGGTACCTACGAGCAGTACTTC,CASSKVGTYEQYF
TRBJ1-4,15,TRBV5-4,-,-,TGTGCCAGCAGCTCCGACGGGGGTTCTAATGAAAAACTGTTTTTT,CASSSDGGSNEKLFF
TRBJ1-2,16,TRBV9,-,-,TGTGCCAGCACCCCTGACCCAGGACTCCTCCAAGGTGGCTACACCTTC,CASTPDPGLLQGGYTF
TRBJ1-1,16,TRBV19,TRBD1,-,TGTGCCAGTAGTATAGGTCCGGGACAGGGGGCCCCTGAAGCTTTCTTT,CASSIGPGQGAPEAFF
TRBJ1-5,15,TRBV10-3,TRBD1,-,TGTGCCATCAGCGCAGGGGGCGTTGGCAATCAGCCCCAGCATTTT,CAISAGGVGNQPQHF
TRBJ1-1,15,TRBV5-6,TRBD1,-,TGTGCCAGCAGCTGGGACAGGGGGTGGGATACTGAAGCTTTCTTT,CASSWDRGWDTEAFF
TRBJ1-1,13,TRBV6-2/TRBV6-3,-,-,TGTGCCAGCAGCCTTGGAGGGGCCCCTGAAGCTTTCTTT,CASSLGGAPEAFF
TRBJ2-2,18,TRBV7-9,TRBD2,-,TGTGCCAGCAGCATACCGGGGCTAGCGGGAGGCCACACCGGGGAGCTGTTTTTT,CASSIPGLAGGHTGELFF
TRBJ2-7,12,TRBV5-4,-,-,TGTGCCAGCAGCCCGGACAACTACGAGCAGTACTTC,CASSPDNYEQYF
TRBJ2-1,15,TRBV7-3,-,-,TGTGCCAGCAGCCCTGAACGGGCGGGATACAATGAGCAGTTCTTC,CASSPERAGYNEQFF
TRBJ2-5,15,TRBV9,TRBD2,few,TGTGCCAGCAGCACCTCCGGGAGGGTGCAAGAGACCCAGTACTTC,CASSTSGRVQETQYF
TRBJ1-1,14,TRBV7-9,TRBD1,-,TGTGCCAGCAGCCGTTCGGGACAGACCGATGAAGCTTTCTTT,CASSRSGQTDEAFF
TRBJ1-5,16,TRBV5-6,-,-,TGTGCCAGCAGCTTGAGGAGGGGAGTGGGCAATCAGCCCCAGCATTTT,CASSLRRGVGNQPQHF
TRBJ2-2,15,TRBV7-9,-,-,TGTGCCAGCAGCCCCCAGGGTGTCAACACCGGGGAGCTGTTTTTT,CASSPQGVNTGELFF
TRBJ1-1,13,TRBV7-2,-,-,TGTGCCAGCACCTTACAGGGATCCACTGAAGCTTTCTTT,CASTLQGSTEAFF
TRBJ1-5,13,TRBV12-3/TRBV12-4,TRBD1,-,TGTGCCAGCAGACAGGGGATGGGTCAGCCCCAGCATTTT,CASRQGMGQPQHF
TRBJ1-5,15,TRBV4-2,-,-,TGTGCCAGCAGCCAAGATGTGGGAGGCAATCAGCCCCAGCATTTT,CASSQDVGGNQPQHF
TRBJ2-1,15,TRBV24-1,TRBD2,once,TGTGCCACCAGTGTGCGGGGGGGCTTCGGTGATGAGCAGTTCTTC,CATSVRGGFGDEQFF
TRBJ2-7,14,TRBV6-5,TRBD1,-,TGTGCCAGCAGGAGGGACAGGAGCTCCTACGAGCAGTACTTC,CASRRDRSSYEQYF
TRBJ1-2,13,TRBV24-1,-,-,TGTGCCACTGAGACATCTTCTGACTATGGCTACACCTTC,CATETSSDYGYTF
TRBJ2-7,14,TRBV29-1,TRBD2,few,TGCAGCGTTGGAGCTAGCGGGGATTCAGCCGAGCAGTACTTC,CSVGASGDSAEQYF
TRBJ1-5,13,TRBV30,-,-,TGTGCCTGGAGTACAGACAGCAATCAGCCCCAGCATTTT,CAWSTDSNQPQHF
TRBJ2-5,18,TRBV4-3,TRBD2,few,TGCGCCAGCAGCCCCAGACACAGCGGACTAGCGGGAAGGGAGACCCAGTACTTC,CASSPRHSGLAGRETQYF
TRBJ1-3,15,TRBV6-5,TRBD1,-,TGTGCCAGCAGTTACTCGACAGGGTCTGGAAACACCATATATTTT,CASSYSTGSGNTIYF